This is a list of T cell receptor beta chains from one sample in a study of regulatory T cells in long-lasting Graves disease. A single record per CDR3 protein comes from TCRdb applying MiXCR to the multiplex PCR reads. The table records about 290,000 distinct CDR3 sequences, around 20% of them present only once. The specimen was peripheral blood mononuclear cells (PBMCs), collected when the disease was refractory, from a patient treated with antithyroid drugs. The origin of the receptors is a female donor with Graves disease. The CDR3 runs from the conserved cysteine through the conserved F or W. A D gene is named only where the DNA matches it firmly. Clone size appears in some rows only: once, few, many, or a class for an expanded clone.

V: TRBV29-1; J: TRBJ2-7; D: TRBD1; size: .; DNA: TGCAGCGTGGGACAGGGGCAGGGCGAGCAGTACTTC; CDR3: CSVGQGQGEQYF
V: TRBV5-8; J: TRBJ1-1; D: .; size: .; DNA: TGTGCCAGCAGCTTGGTAGGGGGAACGCACACTGAAGCTTTCTTT; CDR3: CASSLVGGTHTEAFF
V: TRBV7-2; J: TRBJ2-7; D: .; size: .; DNA: TGTGCCAGCAGCTTATACCCCCCGGGCGAGCAGTACTTC; CDR3: CASSLYPPGEQYF
V: TRBV19; J: TRBJ1-1; D: TRBD1; size: .; DNA: TGTGCCAGTAGTATAAAACAGGGGGCCACGAACACTGAAGCTTTCTTT; CDR3: CASSIKQGATNTEAFF
V: TRBV20-1; J: TRBJ2-4; D: TRBD1; size: many; DNA: TGCAGTGCTAGAGATGGTGGGACAGGAGACATACTAGCCAAAAACATTCAGTACTTC; CDR3: CSARDGGTGDILAKNIQYF
V: TRBV12-3/TRBV12-4; J: TRBJ2-6; D: .; size: many; DNA: TGTGCCAGCAGTTTTACGGAGAAGATGGGGGCCAACGTCCTGACTTTC; CDR3: CASSFTEKMGANVLTF
V: TRBV7-3; J: TRBJ1-5; D: .; size: .; DNA: TGTGCCAGCAGCTTAACTCGGGTTAGGAGCAATCAGCCCCAGCATTTT; CDR3: CASSLTRVRSNQPQHF
V: TRBV14; J: TRBJ1-1; D: .; size: .; DNA: TGTGCCAGCAGCCAACGTAATTCAGGTGAAGCTTTCTTT; CDR3: CASSQRNSGEAFF
V: TRBV27; J: TRBJ2-5; D: TRBD2; size: many; DNA: TGTGCCAGCAGTCAGCGGGAGGGCCTCCAAGAGACCCAGTACTTC; CDR3: CASSQREGLQETQYF
V: TRBV7-2; J: TRBJ2-7; D: TRBD2; size: .; DNA: TGTGCCAGCAGCTTAATTAGCGGGAACAACCGGTTCGAGCAGTACTTC; CDR3: CASSLISGNNRFEQYF
V: TRBV29-1; J: TRBJ2-2; D: .; size: .; DNA: TGCAGCGTTGAGAACAGGAACACCGGGGAGCTGTTTTTT; CDR3: CSVENRNTGELFF
V: TRBV3-1; J: TRBJ1-1; D: .; size: many; DNA: TGTGCCAGCAGCCCCGGGGGATCTGGGATGAACACTGAAGCTTTCTTT; CDR3: CASSPGGSGMNTEAFF
V: TRBV3-1; J: TRBJ1-4; D: .; size: many; DNA: TGTGCCAGCAGCCAAAGGCCGGGAAGGGAAAAACTGTTTTTT; CDR3: CASSQRPGREKLFF
V: TRBV20-1; J: TRBJ2-7; D: .; size: .; DNA: TGCAGTGCTAGAGGCCTTTATCTAAATGAGGAGCAGTACTTC; CDR3: CSARGLYLNEEQYF
V: TRBV2; J: TRBJ1-5; D: .; size: many; DNA: TGTGCCAGCAGTGAGGGCGGACCTAGCAATCAGCCCCAGCATTTT; CDR3: CASSEGGPSNQPQHF
V: TRBV28; J: TRBJ2-5; D: TRBD1; size: many; DNA: TGTGCCAGCAGTTTCTTGGACAGGGTCCCAGAGACCCAGTACTTC; CDR3: CASSFLDRVPETQYF
V: TRBV6-1; J: TRBJ2-7; D: TRBD2; size: .; DNA: TGTGCCAGCACCCTAGCGGGACTAACCTACGAGCAGTACTTC; CDR3: CASTLAGLTYEQYF
V: TRBV28; J: TRBJ2-5; D: .; size: many; DNA: TGCGCCAGCAGCTTGACGGGAGCACAAGAGACCCAGTACTTC; CDR3: CASSLTGAQETQYF
V: TRBV28; J: TRBJ1-4; D: .; size: many; DNA: TGTGCCAGCAGTTTTCAGGGGTCTAATGAAAAACTGTTTTTT; CDR3: CASSFQGSNEKLFF
V: TRBV20-1; J: TRBJ2-7; D: TRBD1; size: few; DNA: TGCAGTGCACGGGACAGCCGGTACGAGCAGTACTTC; CDR3: CSARDSRYEQYF
V: TRBV6-1; J: TRBJ2-2; D: .; size: few; DNA: TGTGCCAGCAGACTCGGGATTTCGGACACCGGGGAGCTGTTTTTT; CDR3: CASRLGISDTGELFF
V: TRBV7-9; J: TRBJ2-2; D: .; size: few; DNA: TGTGCCAGCAGCTTAAATAGGTTGAACACCGGGGAGCTGTTTTTT; CDR3: CASSLNRLNTGELFF
V: TRBV5-1; J: TRBJ1-2; D: .; size: few; DNA: TGCGCCAGCAGCTTGAGTGGCCCCGGTTATGGCTACACCTTC; CDR3: CASSLSGPGYGYTF
V: TRBV7-3; J: TRBJ2-7; D: TRBD1; size: .; DNA: TGTGCCAACTTAACCGCCGGGACAGAAAACTACGAGCAGTACTTC; CDR3: CANLTAGTENYEQYF
V: TRBV13; J: TRBJ1-4; D: .; size: many; DNA: TGTGCCAGCAGCATAAACAGGGTAGCGGATGAAAAACTGTTTTTT; CDR3: CASSINRVADEKLFF
V: TRBV5-1; J: TRBJ1-2; D: TRBD1; size: many; DNA: TGCGCCAGCAGCCCAAGGACAGGGGGCGCCAATGGCTACACCTTC; CDR3: CASSPRTGGANGYTF
V: TRBV6-2/TRBV6-3; J: TRBJ2-5; D: .; size: few; DNA: TGTGCCAGCAGTTACTCGAGGTTTGAGGGTTACCAAGAGACCCAGTACTTC; CDR3: CASSYSRFEGYQETQYF
V: TRBV11-2; J: TRBJ2-2; D: TRBD2; size: many; DNA: TGTGCCAGCAGATACGGGACGCGGGGGACCGGGGAGCTGTTTTTT; CDR3: CASRYGTRGTGELFF
V: TRBV29-1; J: TRBJ2-5; D: .; size: .; DNA: TGCAGCGTTGAAGATAATTCGTTCCCCCGGGACACAGCACAAGAGACCCAGTACTTC; CDR3: CSVEDNSFPRDTAQETQYF
V: TRBV11-2; J: TRBJ2-2; D: TRBD1; size: .; DNA: TGTGCCAGCAGCTTGGCGACAGGGGATTCCGGGGAGCTGTTTTTT; CDR3: CASSLATGDSGELFF
V: TRBV30; J: TRBJ2-7; D: .; size: few; DNA: TGTGCCTGGAGAAATAGCCGGTTCTCCTACGAGCAGTACTTC; CDR3: CAWRNSRFSYEQYF
V: TRBV7-2; J: TRBJ2-5; D: TRBD2; size: .; DNA: TGTGCCAGCAGCTTATTTTTCGCTAGCGGGAGGGCCGTGGGTGGGGAGACCCAGTACTTC; CDR3: CASSLFFASGRAVGGETQYF
V: TRBV20-1; J: TRBJ2-7; D: TRBD2; size: many; DNA: TGCAGTGCTAGAGATGGCCTAGCGGGAGATCTGAGCTCCTACGAGCAGTACTTC; CDR3: CSARDGLAGDLSSYEQYF
V: TRBV16; J: TRBJ1-2; D: .; size: many; DNA: TGTGCCAGCAGCCAATCTGGGAGACTTTCTGACTATGGCTACACCTTC; CDR3: CASSQSGRLSDYGYTF
V: TRBV10-3; J: TRBJ1-5; D: .; size: few; DNA: TGTGCCATCAGTGAGTCGGTGGTCCTCGGCCAGCCCCAGCATTTT; CDR3: CAISESVVLGQPQHF
V: TRBV29-1; J: TRBJ2-2; D: .; size: few; DNA: TGCAGCGTTGGGGCTCCCCCCGGGGAGCTGTTTTTT; CDR3: CSVGAPPGELFF
V: TRBV5-1; J: TRBJ2-5; D: TRBD2; size: .; DNA: TGCGCCAGCAGCTTTAGCGGGAGGGGAGAGACCCAGTACTTC; CDR3: CASSFSGRGETQYF
V: TRBV18; J: TRBJ2-3; D: TRBD2; size: few; DNA: TGTGCCAGCTCAGACGAACTAGCGAGAACGCAGTATTTT; CDR3: CASSDELARTQYF
V: TRBV28; J: TRBJ1-4; D: .; size: many; DNA: TGTGCCAGCAGTCCGGGACCCTTAAAACTGTTTTTT; CDR3: CASSPGPLKLFF
V: TRBV19; J: TRBJ2-7; D: .; size: .; DNA: TGTGCCAGTAGTATTTCTTGGACGGCCTCCTACGAGCAGTACTTC; CDR3: CASSISWTASYEQYF
V: TRBV30; J: TRBJ1-1; D: .; size: many; DNA: TGTGCCTGGAGTACGGGGACGCGACCGGACACTGAAGCTTTCTTT; CDR3: CAWSTGTRPDTEAFF
V: TRBV19; J: TRBJ2-4; D: .; size: .; DNA: TGTGCCAGTAGACGAGGGGGAGAAGCCAAAAACATTCAGTACTTC; CDR3: CASRRGGEAKNIQYF
V: TRBV6-5; J: TRBJ2-7; D: TRBD2; size: .; DNA: TGTGCCAGCAGTTACCGTTCTCCCGGTAGCGGGAGAGGGCAGTACTTC; CDR3: CASSYRSPGSGRGQYF
V: TRBV30; J: TRBJ1-5; D: .; size: .; DNA: TGTGCCTGGAGTGTACCTTACGGGGTGCAGCCCCAGCATTTT; CDR3: CAWSVPYGVQPQHF
V: TRBV5-1; J: TRBJ2-7; D: .; size: .; DNA: TGCGCCAGCAGGTTTACAGGGCAGGACGAGCAGTACTTC; CDR3: CASRFTGQDEQYF
V: TRBV19; J: TRBJ1-1; D: .; size: .; DNA: TGTGCCAGTAGACAACCCCGGACTTGGGGGACTGAAGCTTTCTTT; CDR3: CASRQPRTWGTEAFF
V: TRBV18; J: TRBJ2-5; D: TRBD2; size: few; DNA: TGTGCCAGCCAAGGGACTAGCGGCAACCAAGAGACCCAGTACTTC; CDR3: CASQGTSGNQETQYF
V: TRBV6-1; J: TRBJ2-3; D: TRBD2; size: many; DNA: TGTGCCACCCACCCGACTAGCGGGGAAATTGTTAGCACAGATACGCAGTATTTT; CDR3: CATHPTSGEIVSTDTQYF
V: TRBV7-9; J: TRBJ2-5; D: TRBD1; size: few; DNA: TGTGCCAGCAGCCTAACTACAGGGACAGGGATAGAGACCCAGTACTTC; CDR3: CASSLTTGTGIETQYF
V: TRBV9; J: TRBJ1-2; D: .; size: many; DNA: TGTGCCAGCAGCCCTGCGGAGGCCGGAGGCTACACCTTC; CDR3: CASSPAEAGGYTF
V: TRBV27; J: TRBJ2-5; D: TRBD1; size: .; DNA: TGTGCCAGCAGGGACAGGGGTCTTCAAGAGACCCAGTACTTC; CDR3: CASRDRGLQETQYF
V: TRBV20-1; J: TRBJ2-2; D: TRBD1; size: many; DNA: TGCAGTGCCCGCAGGGGGCTTGGGACCGGGGAGCTGTTTTTT; CDR3: CSARRGLGTGELFF
V: TRBV29-1; J: TRBJ2-2; D: TRBD1; size: .; DNA: TGCAGCGTTGGGACAGGACCGAACACCGGGGAGCTGTTTTTT; CDR3: CSVGTGPNTGELFF
V: TRBV20-1; J: TRBJ1-2; D: .; size: .; DNA: TGCAGTGCTAGAGATGAAAGGTCCTATGGCTACACCTTC; CDR3: CSARDERSYGYTF
V: TRBV28; J: TRBJ2-7; D: .; size: few; DNA: TGTGCCAGCAGTTCTCCTCAGGGCTACGAGCAGTACTTC; CDR3: CASSSPQGYEQYF
V: TRBV5-1; J: TRBJ2-2; D: .; size: .; DNA: TGCGCCAGCGGGGACTCTGCCCCCGGGGAGCTGTTTTTT; CDR3: CASGDSAPGELFF
V: TRBV30; J: TRBJ1-4; D: TRBD1; size: .; DNA: TGTGCCTCCCAGGGGGACAATGAAAAACTGTTTTTT; CDR3: CASQGDNEKLFF
V: TRBV6-1; J: TRBJ2-2; D: .; size: .; DNA: TGTGCCAGCAGTTTTAACAAACTGAACACCGGGGAGCTGTTTTTT; CDR3: CASSFNKLNTGELFF
V: TRBV28; J: TRBJ2-1; D: .; size: .; DNA: TGTGCCAGCAGTATACAGGGTTTCTCCTACAATGAGCAGTTCTTC; CDR3: CASSIQGFSYNEQFF
V: TRBV9; J: TRBJ1-1; D: TRBD1; size: many; DNA: TGTGCCAGCAGCGTCACAGGGGACATGAACACTGAAGCTTTCTTT; CDR3: CASSVTGDMNTEAFF